The text below deals with one TCR beta chain. Its antigen remains unidentified. It has no much larger one-base neighbor in the sample; base qualities were not kept. Sample time point, as interpreted from the label and publication: 24 weeks on oral tofacitinib. This specimen's treatment or condition label, interpreted: oral pan-JAK inhibitor, 5-10 mg twice daily. Lesional scalp punch biopsies and peripheral blood were obtained from alopecia areata patients. PBMCs were isolated by density centrifugation and stained for CD3, CD4 and CD8, after which CD4+ and CD8+ T cells were sorted on a FACSAria. This entry is derived from a study of CD8+ T cells in alopecia areata (dated by TCRdb to between 2018 and 2020). Study-level background: Treated patients were enrolled in an open-label pilot trial of oral tofacitinib at 5 to 10 mg twice daily for moderate-to-severe alopecia areata. Disease severity in treated patients was measured with the SALT score, which quantifies the percentage of affected scalp surface area. Biopsies were taken from tofacitinib-treated patients at baseline and again at 4 and 24 weeks into treatment, and several of those patients also had a later scalp biopsy. Tofacitinib was administered for 6 to 18 months, and 6 months of follow-up off drug were then conducted to assess delayed response and recurrence. The study used high-throughput TCRbeta sequencing to examine T cell clonal expansion in alopecia areata, in both the C3H/HeJ mouse model and human patients. In humans, TCRbeta sequencing was performed on scalp tissue and on sorted CD4+ and CD8+ peripheral blood T cells from healthy controls and from patients with patchy or totalis/universalis alopecia areata. RNA was extracted with the PAXgene miRNA kit for fixed scalp, the miRNeasy kit for PBMCs, and the RNeasy kit for mouse skin. immunoSEQ multiplex PCR using 35 Vbeta forward primers and 13 Jbeta reverse primers was used to amplify TCRbeta CDR3 regions. Clonality in the scalp was compared among normal scalp (n=4), patchy alopecia areata scalp (n=8), and alopecia totalis/universalis scalp (n=8).

Trimming removed 0 bases from V and 3 bases from J, leaving 12 bases between the germline ends. Per the germline V gene (reference sequence), LNHNV is the CDR1 and YYDKDF is the CDR2. Its CDR3 holds 15 amino acids, cysteine through phenylalanine. Kept here is only the CDR3 DNA, which spans 45 bases and is read in frame from base 1. The library was prepared using the immunoSEQ multiplex PCR assay. RNA was extracted from all samples and reverse transcribed into cDNA, which served as template for TCR sequencing. First-strand cDNA was synthesized with SuperScript III using a 2:1 mix of oligo-dT and random hexamers. A synthetic immune receptor repertoire was used to gauge amplification bias, and whatever bias remained was removed computationally. Turning to the authors' computational methods: Raw reads were preprocessed for error removal, and CDR3 was defined according to IMGT conventions as running from the conserved cysteine to phenylalanine. To get clonality, Shannon entropy was normalized by log2 of the number of productive unique TCRs and the result was subtracted from 1. Whether each scalp clone was CD4 or CD8 was inferred by checking scalp TCRbeta sequences against the CD4 and CD8 repertoires from sorted blood. As stored in TCRdb, this immuneACCESS dataset retains in-frame rearrangements with V and J assigned. A fraction of the clones does not appear; measured against another copy, unresolved V genes explain less than half of the discrepancy, and the remainder lacks a known reason. V, J and clone size reflect that table, while D and trimming were determined from the DNA. The sample has over 150,000 clones on record, 58% of them singletons. The ten top clones hold roughly 12% of the sample.

Overall study outcomes, separate from this receptor: Shared TCR sequences between patients were less evident than in mice, which may be partly attributable to HLA diversity in the patient population. Because the treated cohort was small and included a single nonresponder, larger studies are needed to assess links between baseline CD8+ expansion and response. Scalp TCR repertoire analysis is complicated because resident alphabeta T cells in normal human skin are also sequenced, whereas mouse skin is dominated by gammadelta T cells. Compared with normal scalp, lesional scalp had higher clonality and more expanded CD8+ clones, particularly in alopecia totalis/universalis, a pattern that suggests antigenic drive. Many expanded lesional clones persisted in scalp and blood during tofacitinib treatment, which may partly explain relapse after stopping treatment. Tofacitinib significantly decreased scalp clonality and the number of expanded CD8+ clones among the top 100 scalp clones.

The clonotype comes from a human donor with alopecia areata. The chain uses TRBV15 and TRBJ2-7; no D gene call is confident. The source material was CD8+ T cells sorted from blood, sampled at week 24, from a patient treated with tofacitinib. The DNA sequence reads TGTGCCACCAGCAGAGATATTGGTAAAAGCTACGAGCAGTACTTC. It codes for CATSRDIGKSYEQYF.